This T cell receptor beta chain was identified in a study of glioma-infiltrating T cells after dendritic cell vaccination. Across the whole study: Glioblastoma patients came from Phase I and II dendritic cell vaccination trials. Study outcomes and limitations: Few patients contributed both blood and tumor specimens.

TCRdb's table, derived via immunoSEQ multiplex PCR, lists solely in-frame clones and lacks some. The sample includes about 73,000 clones, almost 85% of them seen just once. Germline assignment: CDR1 WSHSY and CDR2 SAAADI. The CDR3 runs to 14 residues. Deletions cut 0 bases from V and 6 bases from J, with 12 bases between. Only a few counts were recorded for this clone. Its target is unknown. This receptor was taken from a human donor with glioblastoma. This specimen was blood, taken before dendritic cell vaccination. The chain employs TRBV10-2 and TRBJ2-7; D might be TRBD2 (5 bases). CDR3 bases: TGCGCCAGCAGTGAGTCGACGGGAATTCTCGAGCAGTACTTC. Translating gives CASSESTGILEQYF.